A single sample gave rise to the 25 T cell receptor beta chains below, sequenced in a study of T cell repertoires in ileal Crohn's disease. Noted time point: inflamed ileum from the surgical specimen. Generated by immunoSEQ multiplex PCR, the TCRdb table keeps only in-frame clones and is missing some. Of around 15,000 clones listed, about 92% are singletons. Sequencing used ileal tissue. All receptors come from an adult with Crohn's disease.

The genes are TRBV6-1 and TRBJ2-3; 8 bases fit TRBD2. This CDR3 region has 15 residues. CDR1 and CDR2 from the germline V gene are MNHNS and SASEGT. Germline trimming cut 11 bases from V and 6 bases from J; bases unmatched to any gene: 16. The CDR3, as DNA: TGTGCCTCGTGGAGGGGGAACGGGGGGGTTGATACGCAGTATTTT. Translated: CASWRGNGGVDTQYF.

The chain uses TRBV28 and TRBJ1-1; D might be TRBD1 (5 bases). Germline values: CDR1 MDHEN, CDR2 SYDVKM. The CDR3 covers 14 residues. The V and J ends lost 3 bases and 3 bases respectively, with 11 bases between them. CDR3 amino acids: CASSLRGWDTEAFF. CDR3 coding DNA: TGTGCCAGCAGTTTGAGGGGTTGGGACACTGAAGCTTTCTTT.

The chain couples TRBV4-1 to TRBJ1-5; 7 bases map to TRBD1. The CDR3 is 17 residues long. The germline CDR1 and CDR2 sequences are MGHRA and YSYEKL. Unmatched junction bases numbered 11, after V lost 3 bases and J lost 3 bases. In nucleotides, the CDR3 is TGCGCCAGCAGCCAGGGGGGACAGATTGGTTCCAATCAGCCCCAGCATTTT. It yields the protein CASSQGGQIGSNQPQHF.

The CDR3 sequence: CASSGTGAYFYGYTF. CDR3 coding DNA: TGTGCCAGCAGCGGGACAGGGGCTTATTTTTATGGCTACACCTTC. V usage is TRBV25-1 and J usage is TRBJ1-2; 10 bases match TRBD1. CDR1 and CDR2 (germline): MGHDK, SYGVNS. The CDR3 contains 15 residues. V lost 6 bases, J lost 5 bases, and 9 bases stayed unmatched.

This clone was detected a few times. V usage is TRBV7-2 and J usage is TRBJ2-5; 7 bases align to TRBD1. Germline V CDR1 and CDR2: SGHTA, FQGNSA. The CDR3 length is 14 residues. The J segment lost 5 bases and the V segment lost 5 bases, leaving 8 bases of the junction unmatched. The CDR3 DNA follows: TGTGCCAGCAGCCCCAACCTACAGGGGGAGACCCAGTACTTC. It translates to CASSPNLQGETQYF.

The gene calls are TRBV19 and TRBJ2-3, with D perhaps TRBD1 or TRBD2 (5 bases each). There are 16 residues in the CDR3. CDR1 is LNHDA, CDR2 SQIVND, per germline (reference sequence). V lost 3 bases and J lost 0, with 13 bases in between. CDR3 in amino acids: CASSIFPGPSTDTQYF. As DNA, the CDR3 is TGTGCCAGTAGTATTTTTCCGGGACCTAGCACAGATACGCAGTATTTT.

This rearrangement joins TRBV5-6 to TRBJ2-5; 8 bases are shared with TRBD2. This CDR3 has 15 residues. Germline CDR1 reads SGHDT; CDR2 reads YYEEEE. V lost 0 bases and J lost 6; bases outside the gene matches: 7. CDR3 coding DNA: TGTGCCAGCAGCTTGGCGGGGGGGGCCGATAAGACCCAGTACTTC. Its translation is CASSLAGGADKTQYF.

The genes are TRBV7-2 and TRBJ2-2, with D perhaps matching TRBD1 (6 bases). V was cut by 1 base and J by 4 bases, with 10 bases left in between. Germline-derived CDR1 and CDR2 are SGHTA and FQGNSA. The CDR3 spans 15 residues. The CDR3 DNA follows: TGTGCCAGCAGCTTAGGGGGGCCGGTCACCGGGGAGCTGTTTTTT. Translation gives CASSLGGPVTGELFF.

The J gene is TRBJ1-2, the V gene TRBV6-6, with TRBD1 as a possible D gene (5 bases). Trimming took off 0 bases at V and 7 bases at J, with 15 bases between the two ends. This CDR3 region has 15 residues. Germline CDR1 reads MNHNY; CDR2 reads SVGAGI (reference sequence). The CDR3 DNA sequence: TGTGCCAGCAGTTACTCAGAGACAGTATTGGGTGGCTACACCTTC. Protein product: CASSYSETVLGGYTF.

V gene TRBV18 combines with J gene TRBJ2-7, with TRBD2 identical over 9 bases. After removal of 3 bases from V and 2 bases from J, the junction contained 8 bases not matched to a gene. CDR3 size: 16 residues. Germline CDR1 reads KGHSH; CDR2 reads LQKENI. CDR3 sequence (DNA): TGTGCCAGCTCACCGGCTAGCGGGGTTTCCACCTACGAGCAGTACTTC. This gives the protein CASSPASGVSTYEQYF.

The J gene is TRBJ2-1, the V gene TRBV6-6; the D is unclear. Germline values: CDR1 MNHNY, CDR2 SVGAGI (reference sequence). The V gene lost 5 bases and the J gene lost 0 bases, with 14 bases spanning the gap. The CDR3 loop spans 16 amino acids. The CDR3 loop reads CASSIMSGTSYNEQFF. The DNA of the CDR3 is TGTGCCAGCAGTATAATGTCGGGTACCTCCTACAATGAGCAGTTCTTC.

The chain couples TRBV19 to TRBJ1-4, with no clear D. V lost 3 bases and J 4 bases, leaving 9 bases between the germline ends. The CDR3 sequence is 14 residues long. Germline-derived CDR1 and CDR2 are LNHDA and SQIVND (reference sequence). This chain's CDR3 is CASSITVYNEKLFF. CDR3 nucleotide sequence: TGTGCCAGTAGTATCACAGTCTATAATGAAAAACTGTTTTTT.

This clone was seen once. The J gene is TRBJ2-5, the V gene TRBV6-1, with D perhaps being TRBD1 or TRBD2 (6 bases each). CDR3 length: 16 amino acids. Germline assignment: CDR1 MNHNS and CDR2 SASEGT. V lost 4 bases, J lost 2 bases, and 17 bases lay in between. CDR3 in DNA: TGTGCCAGCAGTGGAAAGGGGGGATGGGAACAAGAGACCCAGTACTTC. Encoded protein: CASSGKGGWEQETQYF.

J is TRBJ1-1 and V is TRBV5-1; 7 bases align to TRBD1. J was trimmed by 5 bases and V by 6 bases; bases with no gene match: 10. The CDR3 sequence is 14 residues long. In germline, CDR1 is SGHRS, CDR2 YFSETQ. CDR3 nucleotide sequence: TGCGCCAGCAAGGGATTCCAGGGGGAGACTGAAGCTTTCTTT. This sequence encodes CASKGFQGETEAFF.

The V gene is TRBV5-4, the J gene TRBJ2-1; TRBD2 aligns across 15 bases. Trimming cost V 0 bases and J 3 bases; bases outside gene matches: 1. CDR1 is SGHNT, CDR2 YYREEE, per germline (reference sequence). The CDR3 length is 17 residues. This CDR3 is CASSLGTSGGVYNEQFF. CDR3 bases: TGTGCCAGCAGCTTGGGGACTAGCGGGGGGGTCTACAATGAGCAGTTCTTC. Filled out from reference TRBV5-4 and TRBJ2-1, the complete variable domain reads ETGVTQSPTHLIKTRGQQVTLRCSSQSGHNTVSWYQQALGQGPQFIFQYYREEENGRGNFPPRFSGLQFPNYSSELNVNALELDDSALYLCASSLGTSGGVYNEQFFGPGTRLTVL.

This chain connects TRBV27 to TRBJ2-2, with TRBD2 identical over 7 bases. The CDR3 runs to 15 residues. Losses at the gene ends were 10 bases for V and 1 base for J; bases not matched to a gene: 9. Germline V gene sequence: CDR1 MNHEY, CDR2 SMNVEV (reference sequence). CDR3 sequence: CATQDGGLNTGELFF. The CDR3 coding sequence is TGTGCCACCCAAGACGGGGGGTTGAACACCGGGGAGCTGTTTTTT.

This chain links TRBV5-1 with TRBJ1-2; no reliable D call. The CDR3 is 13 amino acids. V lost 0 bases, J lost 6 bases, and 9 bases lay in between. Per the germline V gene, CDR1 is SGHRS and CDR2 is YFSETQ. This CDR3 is CASSLVAGDGYTF. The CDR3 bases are TGCGCCAGCAGCTTGGTAGCGGGAGATGGCTACACCTTC. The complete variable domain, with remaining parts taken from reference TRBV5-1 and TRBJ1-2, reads KAGVTQTPRYLIKTRGQQVTLSCSPISGHRSVSWYQQTPGQGLQFLFEYFSETQRNKGNFPGRFSGRQFSNSRSEMNVSTLELGDSALYLCASSLVAGDGYTFGSGTRLTVV.

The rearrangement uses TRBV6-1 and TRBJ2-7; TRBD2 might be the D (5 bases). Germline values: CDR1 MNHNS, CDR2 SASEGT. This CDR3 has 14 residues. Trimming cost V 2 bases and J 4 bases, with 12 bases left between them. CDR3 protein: CASSEIGVSYEQYF. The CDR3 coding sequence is TGTGCCAGCAGTGAAATCGGGGTATCTTACGAGCAGTACTTC.

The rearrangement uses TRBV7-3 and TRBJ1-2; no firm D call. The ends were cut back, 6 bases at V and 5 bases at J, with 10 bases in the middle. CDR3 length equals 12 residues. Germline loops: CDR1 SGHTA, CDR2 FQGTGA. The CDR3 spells CASSLDGYGYTF. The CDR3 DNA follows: TGTGCCAGCAGTTTGGACGGGTATGGCTACACCTTC.

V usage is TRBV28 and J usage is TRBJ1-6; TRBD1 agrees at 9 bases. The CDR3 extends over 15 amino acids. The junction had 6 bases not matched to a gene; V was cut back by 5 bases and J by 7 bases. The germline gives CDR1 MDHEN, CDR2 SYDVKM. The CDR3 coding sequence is TGTGCCAGCAGTCACTGGACAGGGGAAAATTCACCCCTCCACTTT. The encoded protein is CASSHWTGENSPLHF.

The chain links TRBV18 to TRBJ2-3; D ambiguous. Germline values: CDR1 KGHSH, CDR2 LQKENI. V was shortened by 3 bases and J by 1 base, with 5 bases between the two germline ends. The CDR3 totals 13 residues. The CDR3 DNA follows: TGTGCCAGCTCACCGGGTCGCACAGATACGCAGTATTTT. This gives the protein CASSPGRTDTQYF.

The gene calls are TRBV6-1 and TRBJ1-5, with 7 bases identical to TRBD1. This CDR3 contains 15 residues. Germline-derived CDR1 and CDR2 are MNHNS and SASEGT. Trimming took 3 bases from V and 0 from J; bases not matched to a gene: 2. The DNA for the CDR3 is TGTGCCAGCAGTGACAGGGGGAATAGCAATCAGCCCCAGCATTTT. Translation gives CASSDRGNSNQPQHF.

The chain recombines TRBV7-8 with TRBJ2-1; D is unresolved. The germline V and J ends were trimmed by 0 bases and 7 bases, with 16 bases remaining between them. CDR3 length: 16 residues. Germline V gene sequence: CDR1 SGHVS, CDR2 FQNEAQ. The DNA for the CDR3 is TGTGCCAGCAGCTTAGCTTACAGCCGCCCCCTAAATGAGCAGTTCTTC. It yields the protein CASSLAYSRPLNEQFF.

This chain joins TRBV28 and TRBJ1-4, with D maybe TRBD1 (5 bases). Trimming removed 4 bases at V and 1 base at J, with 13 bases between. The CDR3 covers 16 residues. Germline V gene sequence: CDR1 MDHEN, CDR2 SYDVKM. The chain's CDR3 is CASSYPQGLTNEKLFF. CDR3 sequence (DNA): TGTGCCAGCAGTTATCCCCAGGGTTTAACTAATGAAAAACTGTTTTTT.

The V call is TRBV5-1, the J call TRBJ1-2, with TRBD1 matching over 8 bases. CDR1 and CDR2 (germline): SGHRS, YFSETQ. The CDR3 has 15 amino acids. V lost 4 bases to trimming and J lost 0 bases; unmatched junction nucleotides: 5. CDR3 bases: TGCGCCAGCAGCCAATCGACAGGGGCTAACTATGGCTACACCTTC. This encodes CASSQSTGANYGYTF. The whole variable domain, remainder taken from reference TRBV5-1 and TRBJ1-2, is KAGVTQTPRYLIKTRGQQVTLSCSPISGHRSVSWYQQTPGQGLQFLFEYFSETQRNKGNFPGRFSGRQFSNSRSEMNVSTLELGDSALYLCASSQSTGANYGYTFGSGTRLTVV.